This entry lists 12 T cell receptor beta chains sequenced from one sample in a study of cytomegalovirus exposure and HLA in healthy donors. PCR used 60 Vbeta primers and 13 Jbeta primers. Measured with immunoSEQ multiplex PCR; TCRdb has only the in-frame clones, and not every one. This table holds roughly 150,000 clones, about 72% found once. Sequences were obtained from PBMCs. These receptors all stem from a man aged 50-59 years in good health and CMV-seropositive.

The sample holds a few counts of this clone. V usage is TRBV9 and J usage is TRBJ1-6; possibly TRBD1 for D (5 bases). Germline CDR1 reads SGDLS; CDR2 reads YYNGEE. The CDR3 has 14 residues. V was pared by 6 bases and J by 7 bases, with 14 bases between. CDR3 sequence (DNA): TGTGCCAGCACCCCCCAGGGAGGGAATTCACCCCTCCACTTT. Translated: CASTPQGGNSPLHF.

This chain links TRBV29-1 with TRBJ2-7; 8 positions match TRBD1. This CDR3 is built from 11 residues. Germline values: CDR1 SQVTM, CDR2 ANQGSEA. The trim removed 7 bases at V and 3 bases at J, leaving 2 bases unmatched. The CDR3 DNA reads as TGCAGCGGTGGACAGGGCTACGAGCAGTACTTC. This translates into CSGGQGYEQYF.

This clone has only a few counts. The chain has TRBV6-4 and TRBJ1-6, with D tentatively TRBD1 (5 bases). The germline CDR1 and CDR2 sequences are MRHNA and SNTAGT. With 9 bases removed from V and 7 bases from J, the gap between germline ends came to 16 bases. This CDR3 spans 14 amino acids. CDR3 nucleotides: TGTGCCAGAGGGAGGGGACTGGAGAATTCACCCCTCCACTTT. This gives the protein CARGRGLENSPLHF.

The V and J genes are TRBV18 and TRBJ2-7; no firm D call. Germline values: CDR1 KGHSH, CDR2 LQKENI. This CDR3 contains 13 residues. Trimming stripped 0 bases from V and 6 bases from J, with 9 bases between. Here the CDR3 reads CASSPPSVLEQYF. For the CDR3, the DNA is TGTGCCAGCTCACCACCTTCTGTCCTCGAGCAGTACTTC.

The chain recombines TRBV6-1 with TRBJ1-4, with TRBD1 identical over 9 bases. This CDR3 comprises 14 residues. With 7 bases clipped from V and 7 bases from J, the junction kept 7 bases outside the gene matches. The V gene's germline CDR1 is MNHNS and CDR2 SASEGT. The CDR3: CASTLWTGAEKLFF. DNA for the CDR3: TGTGCCAGCACCCTGTGGACAGGGGCTGAAAAACTGTTTTTT.

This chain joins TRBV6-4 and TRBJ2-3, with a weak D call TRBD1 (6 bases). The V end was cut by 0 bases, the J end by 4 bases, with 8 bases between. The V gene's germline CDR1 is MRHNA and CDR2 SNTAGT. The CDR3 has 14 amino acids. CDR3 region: CASSDSTGPDTQYF. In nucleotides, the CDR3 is TGTGCCAGCAGTGACTCCACAGGGCCAGATACGCAGTATTTT.

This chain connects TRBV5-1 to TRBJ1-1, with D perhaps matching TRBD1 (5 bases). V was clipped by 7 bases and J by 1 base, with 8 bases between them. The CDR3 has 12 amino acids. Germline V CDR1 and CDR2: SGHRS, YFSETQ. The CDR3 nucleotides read TGCGCCAGCTGGGGGGGGAACACTGAAGCTTTCTTT. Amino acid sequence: CASWGGNTEAFF.

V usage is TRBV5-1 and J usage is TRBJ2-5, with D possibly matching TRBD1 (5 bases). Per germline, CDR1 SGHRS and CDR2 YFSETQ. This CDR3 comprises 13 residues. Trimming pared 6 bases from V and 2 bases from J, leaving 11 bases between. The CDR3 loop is CASNPNRQETQYF. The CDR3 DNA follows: TGCGCCAGCAACCCTAACAGGCAAGAGACCCAGTACTTC. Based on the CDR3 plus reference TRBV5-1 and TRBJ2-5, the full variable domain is KAGVTQTPRYLIKTRGQQVTLSCSPISGHRSVSWYQQTPGQGLQFLFEYFSETQRNKGNFPGRFSGRQFSNSRSEMNVSTLELGDSALYLCASNPNRQETQYFGPGTRLLVL.

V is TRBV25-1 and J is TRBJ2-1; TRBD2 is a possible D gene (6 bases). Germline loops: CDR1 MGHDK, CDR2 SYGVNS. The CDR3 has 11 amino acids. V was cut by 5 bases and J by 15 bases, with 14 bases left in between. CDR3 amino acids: CASSRAGSPFF. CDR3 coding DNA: TGTGCCAGCAGTCGGGCGGGGAGCCCGTTCTTC.

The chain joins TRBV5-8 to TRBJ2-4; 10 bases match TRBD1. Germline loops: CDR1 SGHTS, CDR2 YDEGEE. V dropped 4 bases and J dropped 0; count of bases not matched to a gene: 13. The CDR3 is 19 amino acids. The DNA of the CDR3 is TGTGCCAGCAGCCCTGCCCGGGACAGGGGAAGTCTAGCCAAAAACATTCAGTACTTC. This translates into CASSPARDRGSLAKNIQYF. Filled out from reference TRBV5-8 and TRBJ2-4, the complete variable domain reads EAGVTQSPTHLIKTRGQQATLRCSPISGHTSVYWYQQALGLGLQFLLWYDEGEERNRGNFPPRFSGRQFPNYSSELNVNALELEDSALYLCASSPARDRGSLAKNIQYFGAGTRLSVL.

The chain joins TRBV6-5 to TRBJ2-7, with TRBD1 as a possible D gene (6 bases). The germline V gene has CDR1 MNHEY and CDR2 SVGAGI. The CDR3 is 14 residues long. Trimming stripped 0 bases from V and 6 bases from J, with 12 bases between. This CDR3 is CASSYSGQWGEQYF. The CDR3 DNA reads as TGTGCCAGCAGTTACTCGGGACAATGGGGCGAGCAGTACTTC.

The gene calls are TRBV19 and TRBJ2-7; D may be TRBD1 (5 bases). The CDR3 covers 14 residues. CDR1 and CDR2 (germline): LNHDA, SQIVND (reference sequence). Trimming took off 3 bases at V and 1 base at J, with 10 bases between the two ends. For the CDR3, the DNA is TGTGCCAGTAGTATCCAGGGCAGTTCCTACGAGCAGTACTTC. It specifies CASSIQGSSYEQYF. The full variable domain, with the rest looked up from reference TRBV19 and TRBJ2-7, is DGGITQSPKYLFRKEGQNVTLSCEQNLNHDAMYWYRQDPGQGLRLIYYSQIVNDFQKGDIAEGYSVSREKKESFPLTVTSAQKNPTAFYLCASSIQGSSYEQYFGPGTRLTVT.